The rows below give T cell receptor beta chains drawn from one sample of a study of T-cell memory formation after mild COVID-19. TCRdb independently ran MiXCR on the 5' RACE reads; one entry per CDR3 protein. The sample has hundreds of thousands of distinct CDR3 sequences, less than 25% seen once. The sample was PBMCs or a T cell subset sorted from them (not recorded which). The receptors were gathered from an adult woman who had mild COVID-19 (a few samples of this study predate the infection). Cell type and time point are not known. Each CDR3 is given with its conserved first and last residue. D genes are given only for firm matches. Clone size is shown for a subset of rows, as once, few, many or a class of expanded clone.

V	size	J	D	DNA	CDR3
TRBV5-1	few	TRBJ2-7	TRBD2	TGCGCCAGCAGCCTGGGATCCGGGGGGGGCTACGAGCAGTACTTC	CASSLGSGGGYEQYF
TRBV7-8	few	TRBJ2-3	TRBD2	TGTGCCAGCAGCTTAGGGAGGAGGGGAGGGAGCACAGATACGCAGTATTTT	CASSLGRRGGSTDTQYF
TRBV3-1	.	TRBJ1-2	TRBD1	TGTGCCAGCAGTGTGGACAGGGAGGGCTACACCTTC	CASSVDREGYTF
TRBV3-1	few	TRBJ2-7	.	TGTGCCAGCAGCCAAGCGGCGGGATACGAGCAGTACTTC	CASSQAAGYEQYF
TRBV6-5	.	TRBJ1-2	.	TGTGCCAGCACCACAGGGTTTGGCTACACCTTC	CASTTGFGYTF
TRBV2	.	TRBJ2-7	.	TGTGCCAGCAGACACCCGGGGGCTTACGAGCAGTACTTC	CASRHPGAYEQYF
TRBV4-3	few	TRBJ2-2	.	TGCGCCAGCAGCCAAGATAGGGCAGGGAACGGGGAGCTGTTTTTT	CASSQDRAGNGELFF
TRBV2	.	TRBJ1-2	.	TGTGCCAGCAGTGTGAGGGTGGGGTATGGCTATGGCTACACCTTC	CASSVRVGYGYGYTF
TRBV21-1	few	TRBJ1-1	.	TGTGCCAGCAGCAAAGCGCGAGGGGGTTGGCCTGAAGCTTTCTTT	CASSKARGGWPEAFF
TRBV3-1	.	TRBJ2-1	TRBD2	TGTGCCAGCAGCCAAGACGAGACTAGCGGGGTGAATGACGAGCAGTTCTTC	CASSQDETSGVNDEQFF
TRBV11-2	.	TRBJ2-7	TRBD2	TGTGCCAGCAGCTTGGACCTTTCTAGCGGGGGGAGCTACGAGCAGTACTTC	CASSLDLSSGGSYEQYF
TRBV20-1	few	TRBJ2-5	.	TGCAGTGCTAGAGATCACGAGACCCAGTACTTC	CSARDHETQYF
TRBV19	.	TRBJ2-2	.	TGTGCCAGTAGTATCGCCAATCTCAGGGCCGGGGAGCTGTTTTTT	CASSIANLRAGELFF
TRBV6-2/TRBV6-3	.	TRBJ2-5	.	TGTGCCAGCAGTTACTCGGTGGAGAACGGAGAGACCCAGTACTTC	CASSYSVENGETQYF
TRBV11-1	few	TRBJ1-1	.	TGTGCCAGCAGTACGGGGGCGAGGTCTGAAGCTTTCTTT	CASSTGARSEAFF
TRBV12-3/TRBV12-4	.	TRBJ2-1	.	TGTGCCAGCAGCCTAACAGGTCGACAGTCCTACAATGAGCAGTTCTTC	CASSLTGRQSYNEQFF
TRBV6-5	.	TRBJ2-5	TRBD2	TGTGCCAGCAGCCAGAGCCTAGCGGTCCAAGAGACCCAGTACTTC	CASSQSLAVQETQYF
TRBV7-9	.	TRBJ2-7	.	TGTGCCAGCAGTCCCGCGCCCATGCTACTCTTCTACGAGCAGTACTTC	CASSPAPMLLFYEQYF
TRBV19	few	TRBJ2-1	TRBD1	TGTGCCAGTAGTACATCAGGGGGAAGCTCCTACAATGAGCAGTTCTTC	CASSTSGGSSYNEQFF
TRBV5-1	.	TRBJ1-1	.	TGCGCCAGCAGCTTGGCCAACACCCGACACACTGAAGCTTTCTTT	CASSLANTRHTEAFF
TRBV6-5	.	TRBJ2-1	.	TGTGCCAGCAGCCAATACGCCGGGACGATGGGCATGGAGTTCTTC	CASSQYAGTMGMEFF
TRBV7-9	many	TRBJ2-1	.	TGTGCCAGCAGCTTAACGAATGAGCAGTTCTTC	CASSLTNEQFF
TRBV3-1	.	TRBJ1-3	.	TGTGCCAGCAGCCGCGATTGGGTGGAGGGGGGAGGAAACACCATATATTTT	CASSRDWVEGGGNTIYF